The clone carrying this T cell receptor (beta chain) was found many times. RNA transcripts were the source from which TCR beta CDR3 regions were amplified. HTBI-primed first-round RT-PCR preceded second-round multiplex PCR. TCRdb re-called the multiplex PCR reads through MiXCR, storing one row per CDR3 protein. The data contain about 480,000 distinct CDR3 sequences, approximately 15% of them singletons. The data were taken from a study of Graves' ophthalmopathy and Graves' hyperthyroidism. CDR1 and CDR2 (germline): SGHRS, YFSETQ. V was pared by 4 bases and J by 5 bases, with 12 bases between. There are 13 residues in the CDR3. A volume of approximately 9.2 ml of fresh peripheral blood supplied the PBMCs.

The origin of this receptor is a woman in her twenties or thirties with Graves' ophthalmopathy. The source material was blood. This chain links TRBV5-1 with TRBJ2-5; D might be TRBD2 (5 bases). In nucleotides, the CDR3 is TGCGCCAGCAGCCCCGACTATGGGGAGACCCAGTACTTC. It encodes CASSPDYGETQYF.